The entry that follows covers one T cell receptor beta chain sequence. Its antigen is not identified. The sample belongs to a study of T-cell memory formation after mild COVID-19. Study-wide background: For the most part, TCR clusters were specific to one donor. Study-wide points: Certain responding clones were present in pre-infection memory, suggesting participation of cross-reactive memory. Clones contracting across day 15 to 85 had a balanced CD4/CD8 profile; later expanding clones leaned CD4+. The CD4+ clones that contracted clustered mainly within CM and EM, and the CD8+ clones concentrated in EMRA.

Trimming pared 3 bases from V and 6 bases from J, leaving 15 bases between. Per germline, CDR1 DFQATT and CDR2 SNEGSKA (reference sequence). The length of the CDR3 is 13 residues. TCRdb re-derived calls from the 5' RACE reads in MiXCR, one entry per CDR3 protein. The data contain 220,000 or so distinct CDR3 sequences, just over 9.5% of them singletons. Specimen: PBMCs or a T cell subset sorted from them (not recorded which). This receptor was taken from a man younger than 30 who had mild COVID-19 (a few samples of this study predate the infection). Cell type and time point are not known. The V gene is TRBV20-1, the J gene TRBJ2-7; TRBD2 might be the D (5 bases). CDR3 DNA: TGCAGTGCTAGTGGAGGCCGGGTAAGCGAGCAGTACTTC. Its protein product is CSASGGRVSEQYF.